This T cell receptor (beta chain) was identified in a study of beta chain features in type 1 diabetes. This clone came up a few times. Expressed TCRB transcripts were sequenced because the entire RNA isolate underwent reverse transcription. Here immunoSEQ multiplex PCR was the method, and the copy in TCRdb shows in-frame clones only, minus some. The sample contains about 140,000 clones, about 9.1% of which appear only once. The sample was central memory CD4+ T cells from blood. The sequence came from a woman between 40 and 50 years old in good health.

The CDR3: CASSPKSGTGLYEQYF. The CDR3 DNA reads TGTGCCAGTAGTCCAAAATCCGGGACAGGCCTCTACGAGCAGTACTTC. V is TRBV19 and J is TRBJ2-7, with TRBD1 matching over 8 bases. V shed 5 bases and J 3 bases; nucleotides not matched to a gene: 12. Germline CDR1 LNHDA, CDR2 SQIVND (reference sequence). This CDR3 has 16 residues.